Below, 9 T cell receptor beta chains from the same sample are listed, as sequenced in a study of beta chain features in type 1 diabetes. Study observations and caveats: All four CD4+ subsets of Type 1 diabetes patients contained TCRB CDR3s that were moderately but significantly shorter.

These receptors' targets are unknown. Isolated RNA was reverse transcribed in full, so expressed TCRB transcripts were sequenced. Assay used: immunoSEQ multiplex PCR; TCRdb lists only in-frame clones, some missing. The sample lists roughly 100,000 clones, 25% to 35% occurring once. The sample was central memory CD4+ T cells from blood. These receptors were collected from a young woman with type 1 diabetes.

The rearrangement links TRBV4-1 to TRBJ2-2; a weak D match, TRBD2 (6 bases). CDR3 length equals 14 residues. CDR1 is MGHRA and CDR2 is YSYEKL in the germline V gene. The V end lost 3 bases, the J end lost 8 bases, and 13 bases lay between the germline ends. This CDR3 is CASSHKGRSGELFF. The CDR3 DNA sequence: TGCGCCAGCAGCCATAAGGGGAGGTCGGGGGAGCTGTTTTTT.

This chain joins TRBV6-1 and TRBJ1-5, with D maybe TRBD1 (6 bases). This CDR3 region has 16 residues. The V end was cut by 0 bases, the J end by 6 bases, with 15 bases between. Germline CDR1 MNHNS, CDR2 SASEGT. CDR3 coding DNA: TGTGCCAGCAGTGAAGCGGGGGGAGGGGGTGTTCAGCCCCAGCATTTT. Translation: CASSEAGGGGVQPQHF.

The CDR3 loop reads CASGAPDRVYYGYTF. For the CDR3, the DNA is TGTGCTAGTGGTGCCCCGGACAGGGTGTACTATGGCTACACCTTC. The chain couples TRBV12-5 to TRBJ1-2; 8 positions agree with TRBD1. The CDR3 loop spans 15 amino acids. The J segment lost 3 bases and the V segment lost 5 bases, leaving 8 bases of the junction unmatched. The germline gives CDR1 LGHNT, CDR2 FRNRAP. The full variable domain, with the rest looked up from reference TRBV12-5 and TRBJ1-2, is DARVTQTPRHKVTEMGQEVTMRCQPILGHNTVFWYRQTMMQGLELLAYFRNRAPLDDSGMPKDRFSAEMPDATLATLKIQPSEPRDSAVYFCASGAPDRVYYGYTFGSGTRLTVV.

The table lists this clone with many counts. V usage is TRBV18 and J usage is TRBJ2-5; TRBD1 might be the D (5 bases). From germline, CDR1 is KGHSH and CDR2 LQKENI. This CDR3 has 13 amino acids. The V end lost 2 bases, the J end lost 3 bases, and 7 bases lay between the germline ends. As DNA, the CDR3 is TGTGCCAGCTCACCAGGGGCAGAAGAGACCCAGTACTTC. This codes for CASSPGAEETQYF. The whole variable domain, filled in from reference TRBV18 and TRBJ2-5, reads NAGVMQNPRHLVRRRGQEARLRCSPMKGHSHVYWYRQLPEEGLKFMVYLQKENIIDESGMPKERFSAEFPKEGPSILRIQQVVRGDSAAYFCASSPGAEETQYFGPGTRLLVL.

The V and J genes are TRBV30 and TRBJ2-2, with a tentative D call TRBD1 (5 bases). Trimming cost V 2 bases and J 5 bases, with 9 bases left between them. Per the germline V gene, CDR1 is GTSNPN and CDR2 is SVGIG (reference sequence). This CDR3 is built from 13 residues. CDR3 in DNA: TGTGCCTGGAGTCGGACACGAACCGGGGAGCTGTTTTTT. Translating it yields CAWSRTRTGELFF.

The table lists this clone with a few counts. The gene calls are TRBV30 and TRBJ1-5, with D perhaps matching TRBD1 (6 bases). Trimming removed 3 bases at V and 2 bases at J, with 8 bases between. The CDR3 is made up of 13 amino acids. CDR1 and CDR2 from the germline V gene are GTSNPN and SVGIG (reference sequence). The CDR3: CAWRGGGNQPQHF. CDR3 DNA sequence: TGTGCCTGGAGAGGGGGAGGCAATCAGCCCCAGCATTTT.

The chain uses TRBV19 and TRBJ2-1; 9 bases map to TRBD2. Per the germline V gene, CDR1 is LNHDA and CDR2 is SQIVND (reference sequence). The CDR3 is made up of 11 amino acids. Trimming cost V 9 bases and J 10 bases; bases outside gene matches: 4. CDR3 sequence: CASNGLAEQFF. CDR3 nucleotides: TGTGCCAGCAACGGACTAGCGGAGCAGTTCTTC.

This rearrangement joins TRBV7-8 to TRBJ2-5, with 7 bases lining up with TRBD1. Germline V lookup: CDR1 SGHVS, CDR2 FQNEAQ. V lost 7 bases and J lost 4; bases outside the gene matches: 12. The CDR3 spans 15 residues. The CDR3 region is CASNEQGSSGETQYF. For the CDR3, the DNA is TGTGCCAGCAACGAACAGGGGTCGTCCGGAGAGACCCAGTACTTC.

This clone has more than one count but fewer than ten. This rearrangement joins TRBV5-4 to TRBJ2-1; D gene ambiguous. CDR3 length: 12 residues. The germline CDR1 and CDR2 sequences are SGHNT and YYREEE (reference sequence). Trimming stripped 3 bases from V and 5 bases from J, with 6 bases between. In nucleotides, the CDR3 is TGTGCCAGCAGCTCTCCTAACAATGAGCAGTTCTTC. Translation: CASSSPNNEQFF. Using reference TRBV5-4 and TRBJ2-1 for the parts outside the CDR3, the full variable domain is ETGVTQSPTHLIKTRGQQVTLRCSSQSGHNTVSWYQQALGQGPQFIFQYYREEENGRGNFPPRFSGLQFPNYSSELNVNALELDDSALYLCASSSPNNEQFFGPGTRLTVL.